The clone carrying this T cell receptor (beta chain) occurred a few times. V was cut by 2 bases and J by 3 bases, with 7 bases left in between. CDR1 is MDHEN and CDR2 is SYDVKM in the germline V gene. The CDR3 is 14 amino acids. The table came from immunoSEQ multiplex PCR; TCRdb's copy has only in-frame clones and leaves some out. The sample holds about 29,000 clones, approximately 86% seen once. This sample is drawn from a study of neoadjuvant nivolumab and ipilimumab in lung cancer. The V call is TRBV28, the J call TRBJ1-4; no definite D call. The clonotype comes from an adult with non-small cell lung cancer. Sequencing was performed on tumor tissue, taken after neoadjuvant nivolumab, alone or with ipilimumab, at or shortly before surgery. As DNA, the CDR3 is TGTGCCAGCAGTTTAGGCGGCCCTAATGAAAAACTGTTTTTT. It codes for CASSLGGPNEKLFF.